This T cell receptor beta chain stems from a study of T cell changes during pregnancy in multiple sclerosis. Trimming took off 1 base at V and 10 bases at J, with 11 bases between the two ends. Germline CDR1 reads SGHTA; CDR2 reads FQGNSA. CDR3 length: 13 amino acids. TCRdb's copy holds only in-frame clones and misses some; the assay was immunoSEQ multiplex PCR. The table has 75,000 to 90,000 clones, 90% to 95% seen once. This clonotype was sampled from a female donor with multiple sclerosis, enrolled in a pregnancy study. The starting material was CD4+ T cells from peripheral blood mononuclear cells, obtained before pregnancy. V usage is TRBV7-2 and J usage is TRBJ2-1; D might be TRBD2 (5 bases). CDR3 in amino acids: CASSLEASYEQFF. The DNA of the CDR3 is TGTGCCAGCAGCTTAGAGGCTAGCTACGAGCAGTTCTTC.